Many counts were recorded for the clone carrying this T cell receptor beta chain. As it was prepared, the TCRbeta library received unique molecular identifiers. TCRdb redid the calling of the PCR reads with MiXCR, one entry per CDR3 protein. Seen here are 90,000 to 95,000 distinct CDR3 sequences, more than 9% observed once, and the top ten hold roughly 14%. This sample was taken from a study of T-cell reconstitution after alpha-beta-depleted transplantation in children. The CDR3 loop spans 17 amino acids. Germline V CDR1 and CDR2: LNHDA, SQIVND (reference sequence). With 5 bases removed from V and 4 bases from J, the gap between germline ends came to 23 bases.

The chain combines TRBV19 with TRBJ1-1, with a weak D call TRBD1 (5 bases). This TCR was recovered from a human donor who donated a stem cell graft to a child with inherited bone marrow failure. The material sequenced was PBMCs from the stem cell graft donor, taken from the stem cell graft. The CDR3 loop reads CASSAPGPTSVVTEAFF. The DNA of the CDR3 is TGTGCCAGTAGTGCCCCGGGGCCGACCTCGGTGGTCACTGAAGCTTTCTTT.